Below are 5 T cell receptor beta chains sequenced from a single sample in a study of Tregs in tolerant kidney transplant recipients. For these receptors, no antigen is known. Clones were sequenced by immunoSEQ multiplex PCR, and TCRdb holds only the in-frame ones, with some missing. The repertoire consists of about 2,400 clones, with about two fifths occurring once and the leading ten covering about 6.7%. The sequencing input was Tregs from blood cultured with allogeneic cells. These receptors all come from a human donor in good health.

A few counts support this clone. The rearrangement links TRBV5-1 to TRBJ1-1, with 8 positions matching TRBD1. This CDR3 has 13 amino acids. Germline V gene data show CDR1 as SGHRS and CDR2 as YFSETQ. V shed 1 base and J 4 bases; nucleotides not matched to a gene: 0. CDR3 in DNA: TGCGCCAGCAGCTTGACAGGGGGCACTGAAGCTTTCTTT. Translated: CASSLTGGTEAFF.

The chain couples TRBV5-1 to TRBJ1-1, with D maybe TRBD1 (5 bases). CDR1 and CDR2 from the germline V gene are SGHRS and YFSETQ. This CDR3 is built from 13 residues. V lost 2 bases, J lost 3 bases, and 8 bases lay in between. Here the CDR3 reads CASSLQEHTEAFF. The CDR3 DNA reads as TGCGCCAGCAGCTTACAGGAGCACACTGAAGCTTTCTTT.

V is TRBV15 and J is TRBJ2-3, with 16 positions matching TRBD2. The V gene end was trimmed by 1 base and the J gene end by 4 bases; junction bases not matched to a gene: 5. This CDR3 is built from 18 residues. Germline lookup yields CDR1 LNHNV and CDR2 YYDKDF (reference sequence). The CDR3 region has the DNA TGTGCCACCAGCAGAGCAAAAGGGACTAGCGGGAGGGCAGATACGCAGTATTTT. Translation: CATSRAKGTSGRADTQYF.

This chain's CDR3 is CASRPSTDTQYF. The CDR3 DNA reads TGTGCCAGCAGGCCCTCAACAGATACGCAGTATTTT. The V and J genes are TRBV6-6 and TRBJ2-3; no clear D. Germline V lookup: CDR1 MNHNY, CDR2 SVGAGI (reference sequence). The CDR3 loop spans 12 amino acids. V shed 6 bases and J shed 3 bases, with 7 bases lying between them.

This CDR3 reads CASSLEGQGLYGYTF. DNA of the CDR3: TGTGCCAGCAGCTTAGAGGGACAGGGGCTCTATGGCTACACCTTC. V is TRBV7-3 and J is TRBJ1-2; 10 bases are a match to TRBD1. CDR1 SGHTA and CDR2 FQGTGA come from the germline V gene. This CDR3 has 15 residues. The V gene end was trimmed by 2 bases and the J gene end by 4 bases; junction bases not matched to a gene: 4.